This T cell receptor beta chain came from a study of shared clonotypes between healthy human individuals. Libraries were prepared by immunoSEQ multiplex PCR; TCRdb keeps only in-frame clonotypes and omits some of them. The table has around 600,000 clones, roughly 98% seen once; the top ten hold 0.3% to 0.35%. CD45RO-negative, CCR7-positively selected cells formed the naive CD8 fraction, excluding terminally differentiated effector memory CD45RA+ cells. V was pared by 5 bases and J by 2 bases, with 16 bases between. Germline V gene sequence: CDR1 SEHNR, CDR2 FQNEAQ (reference sequence). The CDR3 covers 15 residues.

V gene TRBV7-9 combines with J gene TRBJ2-7; D may be TRBD1 (6 bases). Sequences were obtained from naive CD8+ T cells sorted from blood. This TCR derives from a man aged 30 to 45 in good health. CDR3 sequence (DNA): TGTGCCAGCAGCCCCCACCGGGACACCACCTACGAGCAGTACTTC. Protein: CASSPHRDTTYEQYF.